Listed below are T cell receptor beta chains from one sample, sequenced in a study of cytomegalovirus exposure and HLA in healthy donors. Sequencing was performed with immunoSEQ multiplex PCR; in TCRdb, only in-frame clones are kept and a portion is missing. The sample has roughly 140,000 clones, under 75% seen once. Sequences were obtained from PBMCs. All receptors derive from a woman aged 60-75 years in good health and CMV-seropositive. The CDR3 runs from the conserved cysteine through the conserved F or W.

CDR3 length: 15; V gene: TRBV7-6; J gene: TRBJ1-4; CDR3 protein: CASSLATATNEKLFF
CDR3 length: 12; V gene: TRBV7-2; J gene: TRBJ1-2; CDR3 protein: CASSPRTGGYTF
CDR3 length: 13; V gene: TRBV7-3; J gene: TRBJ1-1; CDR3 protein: CASSAGGGTEAFF
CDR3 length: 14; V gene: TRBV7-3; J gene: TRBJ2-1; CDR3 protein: CASSLGPMGNEQFF
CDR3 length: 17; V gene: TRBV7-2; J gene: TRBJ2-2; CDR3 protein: CASSPRGGGTGTGELFF
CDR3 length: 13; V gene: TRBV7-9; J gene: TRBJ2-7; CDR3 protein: CASSSGRAYEQYF
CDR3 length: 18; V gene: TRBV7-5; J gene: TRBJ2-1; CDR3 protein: CARSLGGDFSSSYNEQFF
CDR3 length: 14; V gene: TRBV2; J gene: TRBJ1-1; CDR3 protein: CASNLYSGDTEAFF
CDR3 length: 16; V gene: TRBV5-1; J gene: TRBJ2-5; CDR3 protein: CASSLVGGAGDKTQYF
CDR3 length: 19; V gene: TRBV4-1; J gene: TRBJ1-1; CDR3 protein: CASSQDPPGRHLWNTEAFF
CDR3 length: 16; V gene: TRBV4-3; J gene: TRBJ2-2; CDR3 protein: CASSQDTRANTGELFF
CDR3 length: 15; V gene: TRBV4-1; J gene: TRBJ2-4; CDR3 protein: CASSQHRGDKNIQYF
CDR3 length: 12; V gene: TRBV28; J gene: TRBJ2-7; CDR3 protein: CASSVTDYEQYF
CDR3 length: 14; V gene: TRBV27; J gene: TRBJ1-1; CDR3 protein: CASSFRGVNTEAFF
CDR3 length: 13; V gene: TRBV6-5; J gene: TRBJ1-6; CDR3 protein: CASSPDRSSPLHF
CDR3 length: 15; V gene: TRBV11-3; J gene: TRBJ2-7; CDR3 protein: CASSPGGQGTYEQYF
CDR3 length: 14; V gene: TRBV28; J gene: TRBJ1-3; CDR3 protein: CASSYSGSGNTIYF
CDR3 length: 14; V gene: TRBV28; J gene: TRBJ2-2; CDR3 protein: CASSLFLITGRLFF
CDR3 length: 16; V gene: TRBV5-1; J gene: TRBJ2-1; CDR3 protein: CASSADSGNYYNEQFF
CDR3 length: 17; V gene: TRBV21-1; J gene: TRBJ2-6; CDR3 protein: CASEGRGAVSGANVLTF
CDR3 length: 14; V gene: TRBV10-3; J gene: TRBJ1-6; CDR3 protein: CAISDGTRDSPLHF
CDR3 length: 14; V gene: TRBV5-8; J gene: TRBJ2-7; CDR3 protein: CASSLGGFTYEQYF
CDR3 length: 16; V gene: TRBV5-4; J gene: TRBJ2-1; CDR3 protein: CASSLGGRALFNEQFF
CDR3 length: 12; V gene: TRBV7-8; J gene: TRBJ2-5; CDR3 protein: CASSRDSETQYF
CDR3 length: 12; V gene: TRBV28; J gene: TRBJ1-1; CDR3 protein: CASSSGKKRAFF
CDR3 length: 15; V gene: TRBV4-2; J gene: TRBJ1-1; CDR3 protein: CASSQGAGENTEAFF
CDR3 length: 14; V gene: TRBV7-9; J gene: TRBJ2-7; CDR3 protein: CASSLGVATYEQYF
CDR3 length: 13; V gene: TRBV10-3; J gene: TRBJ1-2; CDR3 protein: CAIKGDSNYGYTF
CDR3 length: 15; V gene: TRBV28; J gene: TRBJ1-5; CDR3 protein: CASSLYSEGNQPQHF
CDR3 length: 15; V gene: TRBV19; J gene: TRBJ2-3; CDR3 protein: CASSAERGRTDTQYF
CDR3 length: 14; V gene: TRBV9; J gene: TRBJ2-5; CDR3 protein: CASSVIGAQETQYF
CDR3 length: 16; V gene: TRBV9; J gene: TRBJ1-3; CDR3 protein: CASSIEAGISGNTIYF
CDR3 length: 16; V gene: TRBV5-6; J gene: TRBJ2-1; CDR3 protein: CASSSAGGRDYNEQFF
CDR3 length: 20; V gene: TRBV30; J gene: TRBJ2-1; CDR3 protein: CAWSVEEQARFYSSYNEQFF
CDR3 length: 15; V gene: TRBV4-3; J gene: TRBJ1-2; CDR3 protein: CASSQSFRDNYGYTF
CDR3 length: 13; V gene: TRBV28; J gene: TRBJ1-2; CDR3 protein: CASTRTGIYGYTF
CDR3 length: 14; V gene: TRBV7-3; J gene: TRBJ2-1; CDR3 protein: CASSLTDRGKEQFF
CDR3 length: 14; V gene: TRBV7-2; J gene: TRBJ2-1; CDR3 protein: CASSFGTGGNEQFF
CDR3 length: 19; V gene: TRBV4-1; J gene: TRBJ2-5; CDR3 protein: CASSQDHERRGQRRRTQYF
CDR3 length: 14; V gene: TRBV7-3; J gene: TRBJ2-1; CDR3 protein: CASSSTDSHNEQFF
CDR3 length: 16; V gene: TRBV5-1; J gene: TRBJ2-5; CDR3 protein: CASSLEPSGLQETQYF
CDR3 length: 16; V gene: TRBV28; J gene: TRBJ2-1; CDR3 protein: CASSSLRAGGYNEQFF
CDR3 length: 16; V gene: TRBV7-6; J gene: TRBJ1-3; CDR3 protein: CASSLGTGRTGNTIYF
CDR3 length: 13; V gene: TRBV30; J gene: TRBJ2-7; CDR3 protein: CAWSPGSYYEQYF
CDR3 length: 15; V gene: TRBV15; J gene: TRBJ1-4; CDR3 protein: CATSREFSSYEKLFF
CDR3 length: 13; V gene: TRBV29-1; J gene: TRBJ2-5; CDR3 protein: CSVGGQFQGTQYF
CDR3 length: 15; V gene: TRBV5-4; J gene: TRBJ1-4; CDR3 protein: CASSAKATANEKLFF
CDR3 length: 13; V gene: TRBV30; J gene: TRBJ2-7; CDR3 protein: CAWSSPGSYEQYF
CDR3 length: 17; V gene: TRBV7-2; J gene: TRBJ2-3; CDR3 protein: CASSTGLAGSRVDTQYF
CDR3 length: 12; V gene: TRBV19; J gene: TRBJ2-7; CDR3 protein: CARWDCPNEQYF
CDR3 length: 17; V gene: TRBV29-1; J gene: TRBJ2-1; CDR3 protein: CSVVSSGSSSSYNEQFF
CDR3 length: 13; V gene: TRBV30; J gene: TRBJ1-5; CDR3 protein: CAWSDRGNQPQHF